These 16 T cell receptor beta chains were sequenced from one sample in a study of vaccination and CD4 T cells after COVID-19 (dated by TCRdb to between 2021 and 2024). These receptors have no known antigen. Libraries were built with PCR. TCRdb records Illumina iSeq 100 as the sequencer. DNA from cultured CD4+ T cells was subjected to TCR sequencing with the Oncomine TCR Beta short-read assay at the Johns Hopkins FTIC core. The QIAamp micro DNA kit was used to extract genomic DNA from the cultured CD4+ T cells. The public reads were run again by TCRdb, first through fastp at Q25 and then through MiXCR, and only productive beta chains were kept. Every CDR3 protein is listed once, alongside the most common genes and DNA of its rows. This sample holds roughly 11,000 distinct CDR3 sequences; under 45% were observed only once. In total, the top ten clones hold about 15% of the sample. According to the study, the label for this sample's treatment or condition signals: approximately 10-day PBMC culture with coronavirus spike peptide pools or control peptides (ViraFEST assay). CD4+ T cells from unexposed donors were collected before the COVID-19 pandemic (2011-2018).

The sequencing sample was made of CD4+ T cells from blood, cultured in vitro. All receptors derive from a human donor in good health.

The chain employs TRBV18 and TRBJ2-1; D possibly corresponds to TRBD2 (5 bases). Germline V gene sequence: CDR1 KGHSH, CDR2 LQKENI. This CDR3 has 14 residues. Deletions cut 0 bases from V and 9 bases from J, with 12 bases between. CDR3 residues: CASSPPRGSGEQFF. The CDR3 DNA follows: TGTGCCAGCTCACCACCCCGGGGAAGCGGTGAGCAGTTCTTC.

The chain links TRBV7-2 to TRBJ2-7; maybe TRBD2 (5 bases). Trimming shortened V by 1 base and J by 0 bases, and 22 bases separated the two germline ends. This CDR3 comprises 19 residues. Germline V lookup: CDR1 SGHTA, CDR2 FQGNSA. Written as DNA, the CDR3 is TGTGCCAGCAGCTTAGGAGTTGTGGGATACCGGACTTCCTCCTACGAGCAGTACTTC. It specifies CASSLGVVGYRTSSYEQYF. The variable domain in full, with the rest retrieved from reference TRBV7-2 and TRBJ2-7, is GAGVSQSPSNKVTEKGKDVELRCDPISGHTALYWYRQSLGQGLEFLIYFQGNSAPDKSGLPSDRFSAERTGGSVSTLTIQRTQQEDSAVYLCASSLGVVGYRTSSYEQYFGPGTRLTVT.

The rearrangement links TRBV27 to TRBJ2-1; 7 bases line up with TRBD2. V was pared by 4 bases and J by 0 bases, with 3 bases of the junction left unmatched. The CDR3 is made up of 15 amino acids. Germline CDR1 MNHEY, CDR2 SMNVEV (reference sequence). CDR3 coding DNA: TGTGCCAGCAGTTCAGCGGGAAACTCCTACAATGAGCAGTTCTTC. This translates into CASSSAGNSYNEQFF.

This clonotype has a handful of counts. The rearrangement uses TRBV6-2 or TRBV6-3 and TRBJ2-1, with D perhaps matching TRBD2 (5 bases). Trimming took 5 bases from V and 2 from J, leaving 16 bases between them. Germline V gene lookup returns CDR1 MNHEY and CDR2 SVGEGT. This CDR3 spans 16 amino acids. The CDR3 is CASSGTGTRAYNEQFF. DNA of the CDR3: TGTGCCAGCAGTGGTACGGGAACTAGGGCCTACAATGAGCAGTTCTTC.

This clonotype has just a few counts. The DNA for the CDR3 is TGCAGTGCTAGAGAACAACTACAGGGGGGGACTGAAGCTTTCTTT. The encoded protein is CSAREQLQGGTEAFF. The chain links TRBV20-1 to TRBJ1-1, with 8 bases aligning to TRBD1. The V gene's germline CDR1 is DFQATT and CDR2 SNEGSKA (reference sequence). The J segment lost 5 bases and the V segment lost 0 bases, leaving 8 bases of the junction unmatched. This CDR3 spans 15 amino acids.

The chain recombines TRBV5-4 with TRBJ2-5, with TRBD2 matching 9 bases. V shed 2 bases and J 4 bases; nucleotides not matched to a gene: 6. The CDR3 length is 15 residues. Germline lookup yields CDR1 SGHNT and CDR2 YYREEE (reference sequence). CDR3 nucleotide sequence: TGTGCCAGCAGCTTAGTAACTAGCGGGCTAGAGACCCAGTACTTC. Protein product: CASSLVTSGLETQYF.

This clonotype was observed a few times. The gene calls are TRBV29-1 and TRBJ2-5, with D possibly TRBD1 on 6 matching bases. CDR1 is SQVTM and CDR2 is ANQGSEA in the germline V gene. With 6 bases removed from V and 5 bases from J, the gap between germline ends came to 16 bases. The CDR3 runs to 13 residues. CDR3 protein: CSVGRTAGETQYF. CDR3 sequence (DNA): TGCAGCGTAGGGCGGACAGCCGGTGAGACCCAGTACTTC.

The chain uses TRBV28 and TRBJ2-1; tentatively, D is TRBD1 (5 bases). This CDR3 is 15 amino acids long. Trimming stripped 5 bases from V and 9 bases from J, with 20 bases between. The V gene's germline CDR1 is MDHEN and CDR2 SYDVKM. CDR3 sequence: CASSPNRRRGGEQFF. CDR3 DNA: TGTGCCAGCAGTCCCAATCGGAGAAGGGGTGGTGAGCAGTTCTTC. Using reference TRBV28 and TRBJ2-1 for the parts outside the CDR3, the full variable domain is DVKVTQSSRYLVKRTGEKVFLECVQDMDHENMFWYRQDPGLGLRLIYFSYDVKMKEKGDIPEGYSVSREKKERFSLILESASTNQTSMYLCASSPNRRRGGEQFFGPGTRLTVL.

The chain employs TRBV7-2 and TRBJ2-7; D perhaps matches TRBD1 (5 bases). The length of the CDR3 is 15 residues. The germline CDR1 and CDR2 sequences are SGHTA and FQGNSA. V was trimmed by 3 bases and J by 0 bases, leaving 12 bases between them. The CDR3 coding sequence is TGTGCCAGCAGCTTTGGGGCGGTTAGCTCCTACGAGCAGTACTTC. Amino acids: CASSFGAVSSYEQYF.

This chain connects TRBV29-1 to TRBJ1-2; unclear D gene. Germline loops: CDR1 SQVTM, CDR2 ANQGSEA. The CDR3 spans 10 residues. Deletions cut 2 bases from V and 9 bases from J, with 7 bases between. The chain's CDR3 is CSVERPSYTF. The CDR3 DNA is TGCAGCGTTGAAAGGCCCAGCTACACCTTC.

This clonotype appeared a few times. CDR3 in DNA: TGTGCCATCAGTGAGACCACAGGGAGGGATTCACCCCTCCACTTT. Protein sequence: CAISETTGRDSPLHF. This chain links TRBV10-3 with TRBJ1-6; tentative D call: TRBD1 (6 bases). The CDR3 totals 15 residues. The ends were cut back, 2 bases at V and 8 bases at J, with 13 bases in the middle. Germline V gene sequence: CDR1 ENHRY, CDR2 SYGVKD.

The chain combines TRBV28 with TRBJ2-5, with D unresolved. CDR1 and CDR2 from the germline V gene are MDHEN and SYDVKM. The CDR3 covers 14 residues. V was shortened by 7 bases and J by 0 bases, with 12 bases between the two germline ends. Here the CDR3 DNA reads TGTGCCAGCACGTCCCACGTACACCAAGAGACCCAGTACTTC. Residues: CASTSHVHQETQYF. The full variable domain, completed using reference TRBV28 and TRBJ2-5, is DVKVTQSSRYLVKRTGEKVFLECVQDMDHENMFWYRQDPGLGLRLIYFSYDVKMKEKGDIPEGYSVSREKKERFSLILESASTNQTSMYLCASTSHVHQETQYFGPGTRLLVL.

V gene TRBV20-1 combines with J gene TRBJ2-5; 7 bases are a match to TRBD1. Trimming at V came to 5 bases and at J to 2 bases, leaving 11 bases not matched to a gene. This CDR3 has 15 amino acids. The germline V gene encodes CDR1 DFQATT and CDR2 SNEGSKA (reference sequence). In nucleotides, the CDR3 is TGCAGTGCTCATATCGCTTCGGGACAGCAAGAGACCCAGTACTTC. It specifies CSAHIASGQQETQYF.

This sequence joins TRBV14 and TRBJ1-2; D perhaps matches TRBD1 (6 bases). This CDR3 contains 16 residues. Germline loops: CDR1 SGHDN, CDR2 FVKESK. V lost 0 bases and J lost 4, with 15 bases in between. The CDR3 region is CASSQEVGALGYGYTF. The CDR3, as DNA: TGTGCCAGCAGCCAAGAAGTGGGGGCCTTGGGCTATGGCTACACCTTC.

This rearrangement joins TRBV12-3 or TRBV12-4 to TRBJ1-5; a possible D gene is TRBD1 (6 bases). The CDR3 is 21 amino acids. The V end lost 5 bases, the J end lost 6 bases, and 35 bases lay between the germline ends. This CDR3 reads CASSPPRVGGRQGIRSQPQHF. In DNA form, the CDR3 reads TGTGCCAGCAGTCCCCCACGGGTGGGGGGCCGCCAAGGGATAAGGAGTCAGCCCCAGCATTTT.

The chain links TRBV4-2 to TRBJ2-1, with D perhaps matching TRBD2 (5 bases). This CDR3 has 19 amino acids. Trimming took off 0 bases at V and 0 bases at J, with 18 bases between the two ends. Germline assignment: CDR1 LGHNA and CDR2 YNFKEQ. The CDR3 reads CASSQDYDTRTPSYNEQFF. The CDR3 bases are TGTGCCAGCAGCCAAGATTATGATACCAGGACTCCCTCCTACAATGAGCAGTTCTTC.